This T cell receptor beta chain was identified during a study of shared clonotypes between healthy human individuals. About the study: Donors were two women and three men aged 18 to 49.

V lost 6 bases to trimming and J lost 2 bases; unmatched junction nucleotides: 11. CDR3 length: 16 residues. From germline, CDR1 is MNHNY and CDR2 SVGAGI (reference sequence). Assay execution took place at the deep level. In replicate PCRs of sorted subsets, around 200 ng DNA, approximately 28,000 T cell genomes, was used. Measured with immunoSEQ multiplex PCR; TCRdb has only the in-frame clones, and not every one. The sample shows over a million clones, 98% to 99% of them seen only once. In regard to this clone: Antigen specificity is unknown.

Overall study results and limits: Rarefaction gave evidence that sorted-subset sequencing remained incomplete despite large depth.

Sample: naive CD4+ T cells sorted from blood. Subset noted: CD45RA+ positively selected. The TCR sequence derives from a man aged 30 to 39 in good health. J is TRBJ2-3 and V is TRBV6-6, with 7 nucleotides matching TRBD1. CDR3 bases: TGTGCCAGCAGCAGGGACAGTAATTCCGCCACAGATACGCAGTATTTT. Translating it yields CASSRDSNSATDTQYF.